This record looks at one T cell receptor beta chain sequence and its context. The donor cohort consisted entirely of Caucasian adults residing in Nashville, Tennessee. This specimen belongs to a study of shared clonotypes between healthy human individuals. About the study: The study used three CD4 naive, three CD4 memory, two CD8 naive and one CD8 memory plate per donor.

Profiling relied on immunoSEQ multiplex PCR, and the TCRdb table lists in-frame clones only, not all of them. The sample comprises more than 1,200,000 clones, roughly 98.5% of which are singletons, and 0.36% rests with the top ten. The CDR3 has 13 amino acids. CDR1 is SGHNT, CDR2 YYREEE, per germline (reference sequence). Trimming took off 4 bases at V and 7 bases at J, with 15 bases between the two ends. The sequencing input was naive CD4+ T cells sorted from blood. Subset described: CD45RA+ positively selected. This receptor was identified in a young man in good health. The rearrangement joins TRBV5-4 to TRBJ2-7; a weak D match, TRBD1 (6 bases). The CDR3 sequence is CASSPTGSGEQYF. The CDR3 DNA is TGTGCCAGCAGCCCAACAGGGTCGGGTGAGCAGTACTTC.